The 21 T cell receptor beta chains below were found in one sample sequenced in a study of early T cells in non-severe SARS-CoV-2 infection. TCRdb passed the 5' RACE reads through MiXCR, listing each CDR3 protein once. The table includes around 70,000 distinct CDR3 sequences, 9.5% to 15% detected once. Sequencing input: whole blood. The origin of the receptors is an adult who was a healthcare worker with PCR-confirmed SARS-CoV-2 infection or an uninfected control (not recorded which).

This clonotype was recorded at least ten times. The CDR3 DNA is TGTGCCAGCTCTGATACCGGGACGGTATATGGCTACACCTTC. Translation gives CASSDTGTVYGYTF. This chain links TRBV18 with TRBJ1-2, with a tentative D call TRBD1 (5 bases). Germline V gene sequence: CDR1 KGHSH, CDR2 LQKENI. Trimming took off 6 bases at V and 5 bases at J, with 16 bases between the two ends. The CDR3 is 14 residues long.

CDR3 DNA sequence: TGTGCTAGTGGTTTGCTCTATTGGACTTCGGACACCGGGGAGCTGTTTTTT. This gives the protein CASGLLYWTSDTGELFF. The gene calls are TRBV12-5 and TRBJ2-2; a possible D gene is TRBD2 (5 bases). Trimming pared 2 bases from V and 3 bases from J, leaving 16 bases between. Per germline, CDR1 LGHNT and CDR2 FRNRAP. This CDR3 spans 17 amino acids.

Only a few counts were recorded for this clonotype. The J gene is TRBJ2-7, the V gene TRBV6-1, with 8 bases aligning to TRBD2. The trim removed 4 bases at V and 4 bases at J, leaving 3 bases unmatched. Germline V gene data show CDR1 as MNHNS and CDR2 as SASEGT. This CDR3 is built from 13 residues. The CDR3 region is CASSVRGGYEQYF. The CDR3 DNA reads TGTGCCAGCAGTGTTCGGGGGGGGTACGAGCAGTACTTC.

The rearrangement links TRBV6-6 to TRBJ2-7; D is possibly TRBD2 (6 bases). Trimming removed 7 bases at V and 3 bases at J, with 13 bases between. CDR3 size: 13 residues. Germline lookup yields CDR1 MNHNY and CDR2 SVGAGI (reference sequence). In DNA form, the CDR3 reads TGTGCCAGCACTAACCGGGACTTCTACGAGCAGTACTTC. Encoded protein: CASTNRDFYEQYF.

The chain recombines TRBV20-1 with TRBJ2-2; 7 nucleotides line up with TRBD1. Germline trimming cut 3 bases from V and 2 bases from J; bases unmatched to any gene: 9. Germline lookup yields CDR1 DFQATT and CDR2 SNEGSKA (reference sequence). This CDR3 has 16 residues. For the CDR3, the DNA is TGCAGTGCTAGGGCCTTTGGGACAGTCAACACCGGGGAGCTGTTTTTT. Amino acid sequence: CSARAFGTVNTGELFF.

This clonotype turned up a few times. The chain combines TRBV5-1 with TRBJ1-2, with TRBD1 as a possible D gene (6 bases). Trimming cost V 0 bases and J 3 bases, with 6 bases left between them. The CDR3 spans 13 residues. CDR1 and CDR2 from the germline V gene are SGHRS and YFSETQ. DNA of the CDR3: TGCGCCAGCAGCTTGGGGACAGACTATGGCTACACCTTC. Its translation: CASSLGTDYGYTF.

The sample holds many counts of this clonotype. The rearrangement links TRBV7-8 to TRBJ2-2, with D perhaps assigned TRBD1 or TRBD2 (5 bases each). This CDR3 is 13 amino acids long. With 4 bases removed from V and 5 bases from J, the gap between germline ends came to 8 bases. Germline V gene data show CDR1 as SGHVS and CDR2 as FQNEAQ. CDR3 sequence reads: CASSWDGTGELFF. CDR3 bases: TGTGCCAGCAGCTGGGACGGAACCGGGGAGCTGTTTTTT.

This clonotype was seen a handful of times. The chain is built from TRBV3-1 and TRBJ2-5; D gene unclear. Trimming left V 1 base short and J 0 bases short, with 12 bases between. Germline values: CDR1 LGHDT, CDR2 YNNKEL (reference sequence). The CDR3 length is 16 residues. The CDR3 DNA sequence: TGTGCCAGCAGCCAAGGGCCAGAAAGGTACCAAGAGACCCAGTACTTC. This gives the protein CASSQGPERYQETQYF.

This clonotype was detected a few times. The chain recombines TRBV7-9 with TRBJ2-5; TRBD1 is a possible D gene (5 bases). This CDR3 is built from 16 residues. The germline V gene has CDR1 SEHNR and CDR2 FQNEAQ (reference sequence). V lost 2 bases and J 1 base, leaving 14 bases between the germline ends. DNA for the CDR3: TGTGCCAGCAGCTTAAGAGAGCAGGGTACCCAAGAGACCCAGTACTTC. It encodes CASSLREQGTQETQYF.

This clonotype was recorded a few times. The chain links TRBV10-2 to TRBJ1-1, with D tentatively TRBD1 (5 bases). The germline V gene encodes CDR1 WSHSY and CDR2 SAAADI. The CDR3 has 15 amino acids. V was shortened by 4 bases and J by 3 bases, with 15 bases between the two germline ends. CDR3 residues: CASSARQPTYTEAFF. For the CDR3, the DNA is TGCGCCAGCAGTGCTCGACAGCCCACATACACTGAAGCTTTCTTT.

The chain couples TRBV7-2 to TRBJ2-1; possible D gene TRBD2, 6 bases. V lost 1 base to trimming and J lost 4 bases, with 11 bases between them. Germline lookup yields CDR1 SGHTA and CDR2 FQGNSA. This CDR3 has 15 residues. The CDR3 spells CASSLGGVFYNEQFF. CDR3 DNA: TGTGCCAGCAGCTTAGGCGGGGTTTTTTACAATGAGCAGTTCTTC. Complete variable domain (other parts from reference TRBV7-2 and TRBJ2-1): GAGVSQSPSNKVTEKGKDVELRCDPISGHTALYWYRQSLGQGLEFLIYFQGNSAPDKSGLPSDRFSAERTGGSVSTLTIQRTQQEDSAVYLCASSLGGVFYNEQFFGPGTRLTVL.

This clonotype was seen repeatedly, ten times or more. The CDR3 nucleotides are TGTGCCAGCAGAACGGCCTCCTACGAGCAGTACTTC. It codes for CASRTASYEQYF. V and J are TRBV28 and TRBJ2-7; D unclear. The V end was cut by 6 bases, the J end by 0 bases, with 6 bases between. The CDR3 runs 12 residues. CDR1 and CDR2 from the germline V gene are MDHEN and SYDVKM.

This clonotype was detected a few times. The V and J genes are TRBV5-4 and TRBJ2-1; TRBD2 might be the D (5 bases). CDR3 size: 12 residues. V shed 2 bases and J shed 9 bases, with 9 bases lying between them. Germline-derived CDR1 and CDR2 are SGHNT and YYREEE (reference sequence). DNA for the CDR3: TGTGCCAGCAGCTTACCGGGATTTGAGCAGTTCTTC. Amino acid sequence: CASSLPGFEQFF. The variable domain in full, with the rest retrieved from reference TRBV5-4 and TRBJ2-1, is ETGVTQSPTHLIKTRGQQVTLRCSSQSGHNTVSWYQQALGQGPQFIFQYYREEENGRGNFPPRFSGLQFPNYSSELNVNALELDDSALYLCASSLPGFEQFFGPGTRLTVL.

This clonotype was observed many times. The chain combines TRBV12-3 or TRBV12-4 with TRBJ2-3, with D perhaps TRBD1 or TRBD2 (5 bases each). The CDR3 is 17 residues long. Trimming removed 6 bases at V and 0 bases at J, with 19 bases between. CDR3 loop: CASSPGTWFTSTDTQYF. CDR3 nucleotide sequence: TGTGCCAGCAGCCCCGGGACGTGGTTTACTAGCACAGATACGCAGTATTTT.

This clonotype was counted at least ten times. The chain couples TRBV14 to TRBJ2-1; D possibly uses TRBD1 or TRBD2 (5 bases each). The CDR3 totals 16 residues. Trimming stripped 3 bases from V and 5 bases from J, with 17 bases between. Germline V gene lookup returns CDR1 SGHDN and CDR2 FVKESK. In DNA form, the CDR3 reads TGTGCCAGCAGCCATACCGGGAACAGGTACGACAATGAGCAGTTCTTC. This translates into CASSHTGNRYDNEQFF.

This clonotype was seen many times. The rearrangement joins TRBV5-1 to TRBJ1-4; D may be TRBD1 (6 bases). The CDR3 is 13 residues long. V shed 7 bases and J shed 4 bases, with 11 bases lying between them. The germline CDR1 and CDR2 sequences are SGHRS and YFSETQ. The CDR3 spells CASAEGVNEKLFF. In DNA, the CDR3 is TGCGCCAGCGCGGAGGGGGTTAATGAAAAACTGTTTTTT.

This clonotype was seen ten or more times. The chain uses TRBV3-1 and TRBJ2-4; D is possibly TRBD2 (6 bases). Germline CDR1 LGHDT, CDR2 YNNKEL (reference sequence). The CDR3 consists of 13 residues. Trimming took off 0 bases at V and 15 bases at J, with 15 bases between the two ends. The CDR3, as DNA: TGTGCCAGCAGCCAAGATCGGCAGGGAGGTTCGTACTTC. Its protein product is CASSQDRQGGSYF.

Only a few counts were recorded for this clonotype. V is TRBV12-5 and J is TRBJ2-3; perhaps TRBD1 as D (6 bases). Germline V gene data show CDR1 as LGHNT and CDR2 as FRNRAP. This CDR3 spans 14 amino acids. Trimming removed 7 bases from V and 1 base from J, with 12 bases in between. The CDR3 protein is CASVPTGRTDTQYF. For the CDR3, the DNA is TGTGCTAGTGTCCCGACAGGACGCACAGATACGCAGTATTTT.

The rearrangement joins TRBV20-1 to TRBJ2-5; 10 bases are a match to TRBD2. The germline V gene encodes CDR1 DFQATT and CDR2 SNEGSKA (reference sequence). Unmatched junction bases numbered 12, after V lost 0 bases and J lost 5 bases. CDR3 length: 17 residues. CDR3 protein: CSARESSGGYQGETQYF. CDR3 nucleotide sequence: TGCAGTGCTAGAGAGTCTAGCGGGGGCTACCAAGGGGAGACCCAGTACTTC.

This clonotype was seen only a few times. CDR3 sequence (DNA): TGTGCCAGCAGCCCCATGGGGGCAACTAATGAAAAACTGTTTTTT. Amino acid sequence: CASSPMGATNEKLFF. The chain recombines TRBV7-8 with TRBJ1-4, with D perhaps matching TRBD1 (5 bases). Germline V gives CDR1 SGHVS, CDR2 FQNEAQ. The CDR3 has 15 residues. The V and J ends lost 5 bases and 0 bases respectively, with 10 bases between them.

This clonotype occurred a few times. V gene TRBV5-5 combines with J gene TRBJ1-1; D remains unclear. Trimming removed 1 base from V and 3 bases from J, with 7 bases in between. CDR3 length equals 13 residues. Germline CDR1 reads SGHKS; CDR2 reads YYEKEE (reference sequence). The CDR3 reads CASSLLTYTEAFF. CDR3 nucleotides: TGTGCCAGCAGCTTGCTCACATACACTGAAGCTTTCTTT.